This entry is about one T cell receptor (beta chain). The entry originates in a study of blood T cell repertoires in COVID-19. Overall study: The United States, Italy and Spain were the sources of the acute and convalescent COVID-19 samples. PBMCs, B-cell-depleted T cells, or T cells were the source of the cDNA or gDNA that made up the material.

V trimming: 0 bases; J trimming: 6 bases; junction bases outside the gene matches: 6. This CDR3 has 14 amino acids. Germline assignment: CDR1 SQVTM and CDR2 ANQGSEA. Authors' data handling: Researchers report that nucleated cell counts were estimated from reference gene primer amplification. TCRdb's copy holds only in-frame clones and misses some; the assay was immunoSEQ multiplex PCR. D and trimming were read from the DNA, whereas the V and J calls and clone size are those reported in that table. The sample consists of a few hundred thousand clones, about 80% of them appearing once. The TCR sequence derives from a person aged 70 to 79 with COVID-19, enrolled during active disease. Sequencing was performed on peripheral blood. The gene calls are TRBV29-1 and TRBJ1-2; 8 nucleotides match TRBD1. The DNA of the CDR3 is TGCAGCGTTGAAGATCGTGACAGGGGAGATGGCTACACCTTC. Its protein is CSVEDRDRGDGYTF.